What follows are 8 T cell receptor beta chains derived from one specimen sequenced in a study of blood T cell repertoires in COVID-19. Profiling relied on immunoSEQ multiplex PCR, and the TCRdb table lists in-frame clones only, not all of them. The sample holds around 200,000 clones, 80% to 85% seen once. Sequenced sample: peripheral blood. These receptors were obtained from a woman between 40 and 55 years old with COVID-19, enrolled during active disease.

V and J are TRBV7-2 and TRBJ2-2, with 8 positions matching TRBD1. J gave up 3 bases and V 5 bases, and 11 bases lay outside the gene matches. CDR3 length: 17 amino acids. In germline, CDR1 is SGHTA, CDR2 FQGNSA. CDR3 sequence (DNA): TGTGCCAGCAGCCTTTCGGTCAGGGGGCGGTACACCGGGGAGCTGTTTTTT. As protein: CASSLSVRGRYTGELFF.

The chain couples TRBV18 to TRBJ1-1; D is perhaps TRBD1 (6 bases). V was clipped by 6 bases and J by 0 bases, with 17 bases between them. Germline CDR1 reads KGHSH; CDR2 reads LQKENI. The CDR3 runs 16 residues. The CDR3 nucleotides are TGTGCCAGCTCCCAAGGAAGGACAGTCCTGAACACTGAAGCTTTCTTT. Translation gives CASSQGRTVLNTEAFF.

This clone was observed a few times. The chain carries TRBV12-5 and TRBJ1-1, with TRBD1 identical over 8 bases. V trimming: 6 bases; J trimming: 4 bases; junction bases outside the gene matches: 7. Germline CDR1 LGHNT, CDR2 FRNRAP. The CDR3 spans 14 residues. CDR3: CASGAGGRGTEAFF. CDR3 DNA: TGTGCTAGTGGGGCAGGGGGCAGAGGCACTGAAGCTTTCTTT.

The chain links TRBV7-9 to TRBJ2-5; weak D call: TRBD1 (6 bases). The CDR3 runs 15 residues. Trimming took 5 bases from V and 5 from J, leaving 18 bases between them. Per germline, CDR1 SEHNR and CDR2 FQNEAQ (reference sequence). In DNA, the CDR3 is TGTGCCAGCAGCGTCCAGGTGGGGGCTCTCGAGACCCAGTACTTC. Its protein product is CASSVQVGALETQYF.

The V call is TRBV7-9, the J call TRBJ1-1; perhaps TRBD1 as D (5 bases). The CDR3 consists of 18 residues. V was shortened by 1 base and J by 1 base, with 19 bases between the two germline ends. Germline CDR1 reads SEHNR; CDR2 reads FQNEAQ (reference sequence). This chain's CDR3 is CASSLVRTGGVSNTEAFF. The CDR3 DNA is TGTGCCAGCAGCTTAGTACGGACGGGAGGGGTATCGAACACTGAAGCTTTCTTT.

CDR3 amino acids: CASSFNSGVRELFF. The CDR3, as DNA: TGTGCCAGCAGCTTTAATTCGGGGGTCCGGGAGCTGTTTTTT. The genes are TRBV5-4 and TRBJ2-2; a weak D match, TRBD2 (6 bases). This CDR3 is built from 14 residues. V was trimmed by 2 bases and J by 9 bases, leaving 14 bases between them. The V gene's germline CDR1 is SGHNT and CDR2 YYREEE (reference sequence).

The gene calls are TRBV10-1 and TRBJ2-3; the match to TRBD2 covers 10 bases. CDR1 is WNHNN and CDR2 is SYGVQD in the germline V gene (reference sequence). Losses at the gene ends were 5 bases for V and 4 bases for J; bases not matched to a gene: 3. This CDR3 contains 14 residues. CDR3 loop: CASSPSGRSDTQYF. As DNA, the CDR3 is TGCGCCAGCAGTCCTAGCGGGAGATCAGATACGCAGTATTTT.

This clone occurred once. V usage is TRBV7-3 and J usage is TRBJ2-2; the match to TRBD2 covers 8 bases. Losses at the gene ends were 5 bases for V and 1 base for J; bases not matched to a gene: 3. In germline, CDR1 is SGHTA, CDR2 FQGTGA. There are 15 residues in the CDR3. CDR3 coding DNA: TGTGCCAGCAGCCCCCTAGCGGGGAACACCGGGGAGCTGTTTTTT. Protein product: CASSPLAGNTGELFF.